Following are 25 T cell receptor beta chains from one sample sequenced in a study of beta chain features in type 1 diabetes. All of the isolated RNA was reverse transcribed, so expressed TCRB transcripts were sequenced. Using immunoSEQ multiplex PCR, the repertoire was profiled, and TCRdb retains in-frame clones only, with some absent. The table has about 290,000 clones, 8% seen once. Material: central memory CD4+ T cells from blood. The receptors stem from a woman under 30 in good health.

This rearrangement joins TRBV5-6 to TRBJ1-6; tentatively, D is TRBD1 (6 bases). Trimming cost V 6 bases and J 10 bases, with 17 bases left between them. Germline loops: CDR1 SGHDT, CDR2 YYEEEE. The CDR3 loop spans 14 amino acids. DNA of the CDR3: TGTGCCAGCACTCTCCAGGGGAGATGGTCACCCCTCCACTTT. Translated, it gives CASTLQGRWSPLHF.

The CDR3 sequence is CASSSDTWASTF. The DNA of the CDR3 is TGTGCCAGCAGCTCGGATACATGGGCGTCGACCTTC. The V call is TRBV9, the J call TRBJ1-2; no clear D gene. V was trimmed by 4 bases and J by 14 bases, leaving 18 bases between them. This CDR3 is built from 12 residues. Germline V lookup: CDR1 SGDLS, CDR2 YYNGEE.

This rearrangement joins TRBV11-3 to TRBJ2-2, with a possible D match to TRBD2 (6 bases). Germline V gene lookup returns CDR1 SGHNT and CDR2 YENEEA. CDR3 length: 15 amino acids. The V gene lost 5 bases and the J gene lost 5 bases, with 15 bases spanning the gap. The CDR3 DNA follows: TGTGCCAGCAGCCCCCCTAGCGCCTCAACCGGGGAGCTGTTTTTT. Translating it yields CASSPPSASTGELFF.

The chain employs TRBV9 and TRBJ1-2; possible D gene TRBD1, 6 bases. The CDR3 loop spans 14 amino acids. The V end was cut by 4 bases, the J end by 8 bases, with 18 bases between. Germline V lookup: CDR1 SGDLS, CDR2 YYNGEE. CDR3 nucleotide sequence: TGTGCCAGCAGCACAGCCCATCGGGGGCAAGGCTACACCTTC. As protein: CASSTAHRGQGYTF. The full variable domain, in which reference TRBV9 and TRBJ1-2 provide the parts outside the CDR3, is DSGVTQTPKHLITATGQRVTLRCSPRSGDLSVYWYQQSLDQGLQFLIQYYNGEERAKGNILERFSAQQFPDLHSELNLSSLELGDSALYFCASSTAHRGQGYTFGSGTRLTVV.

A few counts support this clone. At one of its ends the junction is not consistent with the germline gene, which may arise from a read error. J is TRBJ2-3 and V is TRBV11-2, with 9 nucleotides matching TRBD2. Germline CDR1 SGHAT, CDR2 FQNNGV. The CDR3 has 16 amino acids. CDR3 region: CASSQDVAGGKDTQYF. In DNA, the CDR3 is TGCGCCAGCAGCCAAGATGTGGCGGGAGGGAAAGATACGCAGTATTTT.

The J gene is TRBJ2-2, the V gene TRBV6-1; D gene uncertain. The V end lost 7 bases, the J end lost 4 bases, and 13 bases lay between the germline ends. This CDR3 contains 14 residues. Per germline, CDR1 MNHNS and CDR2 SASEGT. The CDR3: CASKHRPTTGELFF. The CDR3, as DNA: TGTGCCAGCAAGCACAGACCGACCACCGGGGAGCTGTTTTTT.

This clone was seen at least ten times. The chain links TRBV6-6 to TRBJ2-3; possibly TRBD2 for D (5 bases). The CDR3 is 14 amino acids. Germline V lookup: CDR1 MNHNY, CDR2 SVGAGI (reference sequence). With 8 bases removed from V and 0 bases from J, the gap between germline ends came to 12 bases. The CDR3 DNA reads as TGTGCCAGCGGGCGAGGGAGTAGCACAGATACGCAGTATTTT. Residues: CASGRGSSTDTQYF.

The chain has TRBV18 and TRBJ2-3; D perhaps matches TRBD2 (6 bases). There are 14 residues in the CDR3. The ends were cut back, 3 bases at V and 0 bases at J, with 7 bases in the middle. Germline V gives CDR1 KGHSH, CDR2 LQKENI. DNA for the CDR3: TGTGCCAGCTCACCGGGACTGAGCACAGATACGCAGTATTTT. Its protein is CASSPGLSTDTQYF.

For this clone: The same CDR3 arises from other DNA sequences in this sample as well. V is TRBV28 and J is TRBJ1-2; D uncertain. CDR1 MDHEN and CDR2 SYDVKM come from the germline V gene. The CDR3 is 11 amino acids. V was cut by 6 bases and J by 8 bases, with 10 bases left in between. In DNA, the CDR3 is TGTGCCAGCAGCTTAAAGAGGGGCTACACCTTC. It specifies CASSLKRGYTF.

This clone has a handful of counts. The rearrangement joins TRBV7-6 to TRBJ2-1; D might be TRBD1 or TRBD2, each matching 5 bases. V dropped 5 bases and J dropped 4 bases, with 12 bases sitting between them. This CDR3 is built from 14 residues. Germline CDR1 reads SGHVS; CDR2 reads FNYEAQ. CDR3 amino acids: CASSTGTNYNEQFF. CDR3 bases: TGTGCCAGCAGCACCGGGACCAATTACAATGAGCAGTTCTTC.

The rearrangement joins TRBV25-1 to TRBJ2-3; TRBD1 is a possible D gene (6 bases). From germline, CDR1 is MGHDK and CDR2 SYGVNS. The length of the CDR3 is 13 residues. Trimming shortened V by 6 bases and J by 2 bases, and 9 bases separated the two germline ends. CDR3 DNA: TGTGCCAGCAGGGACAGACCCACAGATACGCAGTATTTT. It translates to CASRDRPTDTQYF.

The chain links TRBV7-9 to TRBJ1-2; a possible D gene is TRBD1 (5 bases). The V and J ends lost 2 bases and 3 bases respectively, with 13 bases between them. The CDR3 runs to 15 residues. The germline gives CDR1 SEHNR, CDR2 FQNEAQ (reference sequence). CDR3 residues: CASSLLEAGYYGYTF. The CDR3, as DNA: TGTGCCAGCAGCTTATTGGAGGCAGGGTACTATGGCTACACCTTC.

This clone was seen only a few times. The genes are TRBV16 and TRBJ1-1; the D is unclear. Germline assignment: CDR1 KGHSY and CDR2 FQNENV. The CDR3 is 14 amino acids. V gave up 1 base and J gave up 4 bases, with 10 bases separating them. This CDR3 is CASSQFMGSTEAFF. In nucleotides, the CDR3 is TGTGCCAGCAGCCAATTTATGGGGAGCACTGAAGCTTTCTTT.

This clone turned up a few times. The genes are TRBV6-1 and TRBJ1-5, with TRBD1 as a possible D gene (5 bases). V was pared by 4 bases and J by 5 bases, with 15 bases between. Germline values: CDR1 MNHNS, CDR2 SASEGT. The CDR3 covers 15 residues. The CDR3 protein is CASSVSAGDDQPQHF. Written as DNA, the CDR3 is TGTGCCAGCAGTGTATCTGCGGGGGACGATCAGCCCCAGCATTTT.

The CDR3 spells CASSLGGTAGNQPQHF. As DNA, the CDR3 is TGCGCCAGCAGCTTGGGGGGAACAGCCGGTAACCAGCCCCAGCATTTT. The J gene is TRBJ1-5, the V gene TRBV5-1; unclear D gene. V was cut by 0 bases and J by 7 bases, with 17 bases left in between. Germline CDR1 reads SGHRS; CDR2 reads YFSETQ. This CDR3 has 16 residues.

The V gene is TRBV2, the J gene TRBJ1-6, with a weak D call TRBD1 (6 bases). The germline V gene has CDR1 SNHLY and CDR2 FYNNEI. Trimming shortened V by 5 bases and J by 8 bases, and 13 bases separated the two germline ends. This CDR3 has 14 amino acids. The CDR3 nucleotides are TGTGCCAGCAGTACCAGGGGTAGGGATTCACCCCTCCACTTT. It yields the protein CASSTRGRDSPLHF.

This clone occurred a few times. The chain employs TRBV18 and TRBJ2-7, with D perhaps TRBD1 (6 bases). Germline loops: CDR1 KGHSH, CDR2 LQKENI. V lost 2 bases and J 2 bases, leaving 10 bases between the germline ends. The CDR3 runs to 14 residues. As DNA, the CDR3 is TGTGCCAGCTCACCAGGGACATCCACCTACGAGCAGTACTTC. Translation gives CASSPGTSTYEQYF.

This clone was observed many times. V and J are TRBV7-9 and TRBJ1-2, with D possibly TRBD1 on 5 matching bases. The germline V gene encodes CDR1 SEHNR and CDR2 FQNEAQ (reference sequence). V lost 1 base, J lost 11 bases, and 8 bases lay in between. CDR3 length equals 11 residues. CDR3 residues: CASSLVGGYTF. In DNA, the CDR3 is TGTGCCAGCAGCTTAGTCGGGGGTTACACCTTC.

This CDR3 is CASSLSPGTPQETQYF. In nucleotides, the CDR3 is TGTGCCAGCAGCCTGAGCCCAGGGACTCCACAAGAGACCCAGTACTTC. This rearrangement joins TRBV7-3 to TRBJ2-5, with a tentative D call TRBD2 (6 bases). The V and J ends lost 5 bases and 2 bases respectively, with 18 bases between them. CDR3 length: 16 amino acids. CDR1 and CDR2 from the germline V gene are SGHTA and FQGTGA.

The chain links TRBV4-2 to TRBJ2-2, with TRBD2 matching over 9 bases. Per the germline V gene, CDR1 is LGHNA and CDR2 is YNFKEQ. The CDR3 loop spans 18 amino acids. J was trimmed by 0 bases and V by 2 bases; bases with no gene match: 7. The CDR3 region is CASSQYTGLAANTGELFF. CDR3 DNA: TGTGCCAGCAGCCAATACACGGGACTAGCTGCGAACACCGGGGAGCTGTTTTTT.

This rearrangement joins TRBV7-8 to TRBJ1-5; D gene unclear. Germline loops: CDR1 SGHVS, CDR2 FQNEAQ. V gave up 5 bases and J gave up 0 bases, with 8 bases separating them. The CDR3 runs 14 residues. In nucleotides, the CDR3 is TGTGCCAGCAGCAGCACGGATAGCAATCAGCCCCAGCATTTT. This encodes CASSSTDSNQPQHF.

This chain links TRBV6-5 with TRBJ2-2; perhaps TRBD2 as D (5 bases). Germline lookup yields CDR1 MNHEY and CDR2 SVGAGI. The V end was cut by 8 bases, the J end by 0 bases, with 10 bases between. There are 14 residues in the CDR3. The CDR3 loop reads CASFRLSNTGELFF. The CDR3 DNA sequence: TGTGCCAGCTTCCGACTATCGAACACCGGGGAGCTGTTTTTT.

This clone turned up a few times. The V gene is TRBV5-4, the J gene TRBJ2-3, with unresolved D. V gave up 1 base and J gave up 6 bases, with 9 bases separating them. The CDR3 is made up of 13 amino acids. Germline CDR1 and CDR2: SGHNT and YYREEE (reference sequence). Here the CDR3 DNA reads TGTGCCAGCAGCTTGACTGAAAGCGATACGCAGTATTTT. Translating gives CASSLTESDTQYF.

Only a few counts were recorded for this clone. The chain couples TRBV6-6 to TRBJ2-3; perhaps TRBD2 as D (6 bases). Germline V CDR1 and CDR2: MNHNY, SVGAGI (reference sequence). CDR3 length equals 14 residues. V shed 4 bases and J shed 0 bases, with 8 bases lying between them. The CDR3 DNA follows: TGTGCCAGCAGTTCCGGGACTAGCACAGATACGCAGTATTTT. The encoded protein is CASSSGTSTDTQYF.

This clone was seen only a few times. This chain links TRBV30 with TRBJ2-5, with 9 nucleotides matching TRBD1. Germline-derived CDR1 and CDR2 are GTSNPN and SVGIG (reference sequence). The V gene end was trimmed by 5 bases and the J gene end by 4 bases; junction bases not matched to a gene: 5. The length of the CDR3 is 13 residues. CDR3 residues: CAWEYRGRETQYF. CDR3 bases: TGTGCCTGGGAATACAGGGGGCGAGAGACCCAGTACTTC. Looking up the rest from reference TRBV30 and TRBJ2-5 gives the full variable domain: SQTIHQWPATLVQPVGSPLSLECTVEGTSNPNLYWYRQAAGRGLQLLFYSVGIGQISSEVPQNLSASRPQDRQFILSSKKLLLSDSGFYLCAWEYRGRETQYFGPGTRLLVL.